Described below is a single T cell receptor beta chain sequence and its context. What it recognizes is unknown. The assay was immunoSEQ multiplex PCR, and TCRdb's table has in-frame clones only and misses some. The data contain about 22,000 clones, 72% of them seen just once; the ten biggest clones take up about 9.4%. In the ViraFEST assay, antigen-specific CD4+ clonotypes were identified by expansion after peptide-pool stimulation. Isolation of CD4+ T cells took place after around 10 days of culture. Vaccine administered to participants consisted of two doses of either BNT162b2 or mRNA-1273. This sample is drawn from a study of vaccination effects on CD4 cells after COVID-19. CDR3 length equals 14 residues. Per the germline V gene, CDR1 is SGHAT and CDR2 is FQNNGV. The germline V and J ends were trimmed by 2 bases and 5 bases, with 12 bases remaining between them.

The sequencing here drew on CD4+ T cells from PBMCs cultured with HCoV-NL63 spike peptides, taken after COVID-19 vaccination. The chain employs TRBV11-2 and TRBJ2-5; D possibly matches TRBD1 or TRBD2 (5 bases each). The TCR comes from a human donor who received a COVID-19 vaccine. The CDR3 nucleotides read TGTGCCAGCAGCTTACAGACCTGGGGGGAGACCCAGTACTTC. It translates to CASSLQTWGETQYF.